This T cell receptor beta chain was captured in a study of shared clonotypes between healthy human individuals. Original methodology: For the immunoSEQ data, sequences were junction-only without quality scores, so filtering differed. TCRdb keeps only in-frame clones here, not all; method: immunoSEQ multiplex PCR. That table supplies the V and J calls and clone size; D and trimming were determined from the DNA. The sample carries roughly 500,000 clones, about 96% recorded once. This CDR3 region has 13 residues. The germline V gene encodes CDR1 SGHNT and CDR2 YYREEE (reference sequence). V dropped 0 bases and J dropped 9 bases, with 10 bases sitting between them.

The clonotype originates from a woman aged 25 to 39 in good health. V is TRBV5-4 and J is TRBJ2-1; D is ambiguous. The sample taken for sequencing was naive CD4+ T cells sorted from blood. Subset defined: CD45RA+ positively selected. CDR3 DNA: TGTGCCAGCAGCTTGGGTCGCGAGCGTGAGCAGTTCTTC. It translates to CASSLGREREQFF.